This T cell receptor (beta chain) is drawn from a study of cytomegalovirus exposure and HLA in healthy donors. PCR was performed using 60 Vbeta and 13 Jbeta primers. Here immunoSEQ multiplex PCR was the method, and the copy in TCRdb shows in-frame clones only, minus some. Here the sample spans approximately 130,000 clones, about 81% being singletons. The J segment lost 0 bases and the V segment lost 1 base, leaving 9 bases of the junction unmatched. CDR1 and CDR2 (germline): MGHRA, YSYEKL. The CDR3 has 18 residues. Sequencing used PBMCs. This TCR came from a man aged 35 to 55 in good health and CMV-seronegative. J is TRBJ2-4 and V is TRBV4-1; 7 nucleotides line up with TRBD2. This CDR3 reads CASSQVLGGGLAKNIQYF. The CDR3 DNA reads TGCGCCAGCAGCCAAGTCCTGGGGGGGGGACTAGCCAAAAACATTCAGTACTTC.